This T cell receptor (beta chain) was captured by sequencing in a study of blood T cells in healthy people across ages. Trimming removed 0 bases from V and 7 bases from J, with 9 bases in between. Germline CDR1 and CDR2: LGHNA and YNFKEQ. The CDR3 is made up of 13 amino acids. Next came a second PCR, run for about 7 to 11 cycles, which used a sample-barcoded 5' primer along with a J-beta primer mix. TCRdb re-analysed the 5' RACE reads in MiXCR, keeping a single row per CDR3 protein. The sample lists roughly 2 million distinct CDR3 sequences, 49% occurring once. The chain couples TRBV4-2 to TRBJ1-2; D is undetermined. The sample was blood. The sequence was obtained from a woman aged 40 to 50 in good health. The CDR3 here is CASSQDRRFGYTF. CDR3 sequence (DNA): TGTGCCAGCAGCCAAGACCGGAGATTTGGCTACACCTTC.